The rows below give T cell receptor beta chains drawn from one sample of a study of blood T cells in healthy people across ages. TCRdb itself ran the 5' RACE reads through MiXCR, one entry per CDR3 protein. This sample has some 850,000 distinct CDR3 sequences, with about 26% found just once. These data were likewise used in another study, on T cells of mothers and their children.

The sequenced sample consisted of blood. The receptors come from a boy aged 5-17 years in good health. Each CDR3 is given with its conserved first and last residue. Fields, in order: V gene, clone size, D gene, J gene, CDR3 protein, CDR3 DNA. A D gene is named only where the DNA matches it firmly. Rows may omit the clone size; those that give it use once, few, many or a size class.

>TRBV28|-|-|TRBJ2-3
CASTSRRGADTQYF
TGTGCCAGCACTTCACGAAGGGGCGCAGATACGCAGTATTTT
>TRBV28|few|-|TRBJ1-2
CASSFRGGVGSHGYTF
TGTGCCAGCAGTTTTCGGGGGGGCGTAGGTTCGCATGGCTACACCTTC
>TRBV20-1|few|TRBD1|TRBJ2-7
CSVPQHGTGSNEQYF
TGCAGTGTCCCTCAGCACGGGACAGGCTCCAACGAGCAGTACTTC
>TRBV12-3/TRBV12-4|-|TRBD2|TRBJ2-5
CASRPSGGAVETQYF
TGTGCCAGCAGACCTAGCGGGGGGGCCGTGGAGACCCAGTACTTC
>TRBV3-1|many|-|TRBJ2-1
CASSQGEMSYNEQFF
TGTGCCAGCAGCCAAGGGGAGATGAGCTACAATGAGCAGTTCTTC
>TRBV18|few|TRBD1|TRBJ2-7
CASSPDAGGGYERYF
TGTGCCAGCTCACCTGACGCAGGGGGCGGTTACGAGCGGTACTTC
>TRBV5-1|few|-|TRBJ1-5
CARRNSGLSNQPQHF
TGCGCCCGTCGTAATTCGGGGTTAAGCAATCAGCCCCAGCATTTT
>TRBV11-1|-|-|TRBJ1-6
CASKGDYNSPLHF
TGTGCCAGCAAGGGCGACTATAATTCACCCCTCCACTTT
>TRBV5-1|few|-|TRBJ2-7
CASSLLGEAYEQYF
TGCGCCAGCAGCTTGCTCGGTGAGGCCTACGAGCAGTACTTC
>TRBV5-1|few|TRBD2|TRBJ2-3
CASSTTSGGAKDTQCF
TGCGCCAGCAGCACAACTAGCGGGGGGGCCAAAGATACGCAGTGTTTT